This is a list of T cell receptor beta chains from one sample in a study of blood T cell repertoires in COVID-19. Using immunoSEQ multiplex PCR, the repertoire was profiled, and TCRdb retains in-frame clones only, with some absent. The sample contains around 130,000 clones, approximately 83% of which appear only once. What was sequenced was peripheral blood. Every receptor here comes from a woman aged 45-65 years who had recovered from COVID-19. Each CDR3 is given with its conserved first and last residue. The D gene is left open where the match is weak. The size of a clone is reported for some rows only, either as once, few or many, or as a class for expanded clones.

abundance	d_gene	v_gene	j_gene	CDR3nt	CDR3aa
-	TRBD2	TRBV5-1	TRBJ2-1	TGCGCCAGCAGCCCGATTGGACTAGCGGGAGCCCGTTACAATGAGCAGTTCTTC	CASSPIGLAGARYNEQFF
-	TRBD1	TRBV24-1	TRBJ1-1	TGTGCCACCCTCGACAGGGAAGGAGCTGAAGCTTTCTTT	CATLDREGAEAFF
-	TRBD2	TRBV3-1/TRBV3-2	TRBJ2-7	TGTGCCAGCAGCCAACGACTAGCGGGCGAGCAGTACTTC	CASSQRLAGEQYF
-	TRBD1	TRBV19	TRBJ1-2	TGTGCCAGTAGCGACCGCTCCTCTCGGACAGGTGATGGCTACACCTTC	CASSDRSSRTGDGYTF
-	-	TRBV30	TRBJ1-2	TGTGCCTGGAGTTCCCCTGGCCGCGGAGGGGGCTACACCTTC	CAWSSPGRGGGYTF
-	-	TRBV7-2	TRBJ2-6	TGTGCCAGCAGCCTCAGACAGGCCGCGTGGGGGGCCAACGTCCTGACTTTC	CASSLRQAAWGANVLTF
once	-	TRBV5-1	TRBJ2-7	TGCGCCAGCAGCTTTCGCGGGGAACCCTACGAGCAGTACTTC	CASSFRGEPYEQYF
-	-	TRBV29-1	TRBJ2-3	TGCAGCGCCGACTCGGGGGGCACAGATACGCAGTATTTT	CSADSGGTDTQYF
many	-	TRBV11-3	TRBJ2-1	TGTGCCAGCAGCCGACTAGGGCTTTCCTACAATGAGCAGTTCTTC	CASSRLGLSYNEQFF
-	-	TRBV7-8	TRBJ2-5	TGTGCCAGCAGCCGGGACATAGAAGAGACCCAGTACTTC	CASSRDIEETQYF
-	-	TRBV28	TRBJ2-3	TGTGCCAGTTTGGGGATTCCAGGGACGCAGTATTTT	CASLGIPGTQYF
-	-	TRBV5-6	TRBJ2-7	TGTGCCAGCAGCTTGATGGGGGCCACCTACGAGCAGTACTTC	CASSLMGATYEQYF
-	-	TRBV4-2	TRBJ1-4	TGTGCCAGCAGCCGGACAGTTGGCAATGAAAAACTGTTTTTT	CASSRTVGNEKLFF
-	TRBD2	TRBV10-3	TRBJ2-5	TGTGCCATCAGCCCCACTAGCGGGAGGGCCAGTACCCAAGAGACCCAGTACTTC	CAISPTSGRASTQETQYF
-	TRBD1	TRBV18	TRBJ2-1	TGTGCCAGCTCAAGGGACAGGGGGCGCGGGGATGAGCAGTTCTTC	CASSRDRGRGDEQFF
-	-	TRBV7-2	TRBJ2-1	TGTGCCAGCAGCTTTTCCCGGGGATTTTACAATGAGCAGTTCTTC	CASSFSRGFYNEQFF
-	TRBD2	TRBV7-2	TRBJ2-5	TGTGCCAGCAGCTACCGACTAGCGGGTCAAGAGACCCAGTACTTC	CASSYRLAGQETQYF
-	TRBD2	TRBV19	TRBJ2-2	TGTGCCAGTAGTAGGGGACTAGCTGGCACCGGGGAGCTGTTTTTT	CASSRGLAGTGELFF
-	-	TRBV2	TRBJ2-7	TGTGCCAGCAGTGTTGGGCTGGCTGGCGAGCAGTACTTC	CASSVGLAGEQYF
-	-	TRBV15	TRBJ1-6	TGTGCCACCAGCAGAGACGGGGGAAATTCACCCCTCCACTTT	CATSRDGGNSPLHF
once	TRBD2	TRBV5-4	TRBJ2-7	TGTGCCAGCAGCCCAGCCAGGCTGTCGACTAGCGGGGGTGGCGAGCAGTACTTC	CASSPARLSTSGGGEQYF
once	TRBD1	TRBV4-1	TRBJ1-1	TGCGCCAGCACCCTGACGACAGGGGAGGTAGGGACTGAAGCTTTCTTT	CASTLTTGEVGTEAFF
-	TRBD1	TRBV2	TRBJ2-5	TGTGCCAGCGGACCGGGACAGTCAGAGACCCAGTACTTC	CASGPGQSETQYF
-	TRBD1	TRBV19	TRBJ2-5	TGTGCCAGTAGTGTAGACAGGGGGCAGGAGACCCAGTACTTC	CASSVDRGQETQYF
-	TRBD1	TRBV5-4	TRBJ1-3	TGTGCCAGCAGCCAATCAGGGGGTACTGGAAACACCATATATTTT	CASSQSGGTGNTIYF
-	TRBD1	TRBV7-8	TRBJ2-3	TGTGCCAGCAGCTTAAGAGGAGACAGGGGGCTAGGGGCAGATACGCAGTATTTT	CASSLRGDRGLGADTQYF
-	TRBD1	TRBV4-1	TRBJ2-2	TGCGCCAGCAGCCAAGCCGGACAGGGTATCGGGGAGCTGTTTTTT	CASSQAGQGIGELFF